This T cell receptor (beta chain) stems from a study of T-cell reconstitution after alpha-beta-depleted transplantation in children. The study's findings and limits: Several hundred rapidly expanded clones from non-depleted graft cells reportedly supplied alpha-beta T cells about two months post-transplant. Several patients had high TCRbeta diversity at day 60; it came from surviving recipient T cells and thymic progenitors. Newly produced T cells mostly accounted for T-cell counts and diversity one year post-transplant.

This clonotype was seen more than once but under ten times. Antigen unknown. Preparation of the TCRbeta library was carried out with unique molecular identifiers. TCRdb called the PCR reads again in MiXCR, with one record for every CDR3 protein. The table has roughly 340,000 distinct CDR3 sequences, around 15% seen once; the top ten hold about 41%. This receptor was identified in a male patient under 10 years old who had a stem cell transplant for acute lymphoblastic leukemia, so the T cells may come from the graft donor. The sample in question was PBMCs, mostly from graft donor cells, obtained 360 days after TCRalphabeta/CD19-depleted stem cell transplant.

Here the CDR3 DNA reads TGCAGTGCTAGAAGCGGGGGTCCACAAGAGACCCAGTACTTC. Its protein is CSARSGGPQETQYF. This chain joins TRBV20-1 and TRBJ2-5; 8 bases line up with TRBD2. V gave up 2 bases and J gave up 2 bases; unmatched junction bases: 4. Germline V lookup: CDR1 DFQATT, CDR2 SNEGSKA (reference sequence). This CDR3 is 14 amino acids long.